This TCR beta chain was retrieved from a study of T cell repertoires in cytomegalovirus infection. Study overall: Shared public TCR beta signatures pointed to both CMV infection and a matching HLA type.

A single record per CDR3 protein comes from TCRdb applying MiXCR to the reads. Of about 920,000 distinct CDR3 sequences listed, less than 40% were seen once; the top ten hold over 11%. CDR1 is MNHNY and CDR2 is SVGAGI in the germline V gene (reference sequence). The V and J ends lost 10 bases and 3 bases respectively, with 18 bases between them. The CDR3 has 15 residues. With respect to this clonotype: Its antigen is currently unknown.

The specimen was cultured CD8+ T cells from PBMCs, collected from culture after CMV antigen stimulation. The chain links TRBV6-6 to TRBJ2-2; possibly TRBD1 or TRBD2 for D (6 bases each). The sequence was collected from a human donor in good health (CMV status not recorded). Some clones in this sample may be carry-over from other donors' samples. DNA of the CDR3: TGTGCCATCTCCGGAGGGTCAGGGGACACCGGGGAGCTGTTTTTT. It translates to CAISGGSGDTGELFF.